This entry features one T cell receptor beta chain sequence. As yet, its antigen is unknown. Treatment: oral pan-JAK inhibitor, 5-10 mg twice daily. Sorting from PBMCs produced CD4+ and CD8+ T cells. Trimming took 2 bases from V and 4 from J, leaving 15 bases between them. This CDR3 contains 15 residues. From germline, CDR1 is SGHRS and CDR2 YFSETQ. The sequencing template was cDNA reverse transcribed from extracted RNA. The data were produced by immunoSEQ multiplex PCR, yet TCRdb's version contains in-frame clones alone and is incomplete. The top ten clones hold around 0.48% of a sample with about 210,000 clones, around two fifths of them seen once. This entry comes from a study of CD8+ T cells in alopecia areata. General study results and limits: Clonality was higher in lesional than normal scalp, especially in alopecia totalis/universalis.

The sequence came from a human donor with alopecia areata. V usage is TRBV5-1 and J usage is TRBJ2-5, with a tentative D call TRBD2 (5 bases). Source: CD4+ T cells sorted from blood, taken around week 30, from a patient treated with tofacitinib. The CDR3 DNA sequence: TGCGCCAGCAGCTTATACACTAGTAACGGAGAGACCCAGTACTTC. Its protein product is CASSLYTSNGETQYF. The variable domain in full, completed from reference TRBV5-1 and TRBJ2-5, reads KAGVTQTPRYLIKTRGQQVTLSCSPISGHRSVSWYQQTPGQGLQFLFEYFSETQRNKGNFPGRFSGRQFSNSRSEMNVSTLELGDSALYLCASSLYTSNGETQYFGPGTRLLVL.